This T cell receptor beta chain comes out of a study of CD8+ T cells in alopecia areata. Study results and caveats: Tofacitinib delivered significant drops in scalp clonality and in expanded CD8+ clones among the top 100. Clonality in lesional scalp, especially alopecia totalis/universalis, exceeded that of normal scalp.

This clone has a handful of counts. Its antigen is undetermined. The treatment is: oral pan-JAK inhibitor, 5-10 mg twice daily. It was cDNA, reverse transcribed from extracted RNA, that served as the sequencing template. The protocol was immunoSEQ multiplex PCR, while the TCRdb copy is restricted to in-frame clones and leaves out a portion. The sample includes about 180,000 clones, around 49% of them seen just once. This CDR3 comprises 12 residues. Germline CDR1 is MNHNY and CDR2 is SVGAGI (reference sequence). Trimming cost V 10 bases and J 5 bases, with 12 bases left between them. The chain employs TRBV6-6 and TRBJ1-5; a weak D match, TRBD1 (5 bases). This clonotype was obtained from a human donor with alopecia areata. The sequencing here drew on CD8+ T cells sorted from blood, taken around week 54, from a patient treated with tofacitinib. The CDR3 loop is CATRDADQPQHF. CDR3 in DNA: TGTGCCACCCGGGACGCGGATCAGCCCCAGCATTTT.